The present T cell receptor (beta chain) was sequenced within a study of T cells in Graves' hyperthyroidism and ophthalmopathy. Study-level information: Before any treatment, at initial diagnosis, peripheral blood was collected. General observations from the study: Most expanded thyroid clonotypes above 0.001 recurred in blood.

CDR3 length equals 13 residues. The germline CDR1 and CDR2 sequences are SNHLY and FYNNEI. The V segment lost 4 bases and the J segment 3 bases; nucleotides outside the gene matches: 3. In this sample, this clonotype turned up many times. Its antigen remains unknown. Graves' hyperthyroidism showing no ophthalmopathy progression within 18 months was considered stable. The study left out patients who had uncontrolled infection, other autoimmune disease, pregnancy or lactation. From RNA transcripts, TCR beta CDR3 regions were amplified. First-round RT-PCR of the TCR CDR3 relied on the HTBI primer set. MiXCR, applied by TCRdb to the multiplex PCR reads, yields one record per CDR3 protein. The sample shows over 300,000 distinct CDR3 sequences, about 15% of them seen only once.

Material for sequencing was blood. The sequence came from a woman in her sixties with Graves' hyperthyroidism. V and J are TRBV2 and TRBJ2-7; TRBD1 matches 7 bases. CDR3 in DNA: TGTGCCAGCAGTGTCCGACAGGGCTACGAGCAGTACTTC. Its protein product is CASSVRQGYEQYF.